This TCR beta chain originates from a study of cytomegalovirus exposure and HLA in healthy donors. Study observations and caveats: Rare TCR sequences dominated, though some public TCRs recurred in many donors. Researchers left out some V segments, among them TRBV6-2 and TRBV6-3, as indistinguishable.

PCR primers comprised 60 Vbeta and 13 Jbeta primers. TCRdb's table, derived via immunoSEQ multiplex PCR, lists solely in-frame clones and lacks some. This sample's clone table lists more than 100,000 clones. The CDR3 spans 14 residues. With 3 bases clipped from V and 10 bases from J, the junction kept 7 bases outside the gene matches. The germline V gene encodes CDR1 SGHTA and CDR2 FQGNSA. As for this clone: Its antigen is not identified.

J is TRBJ2-1 and V is TRBV7-2; 9 bases are a match to TRBD2. The sample comprised PBMCs. This TCR derives from a man aged 18 to 30 in good health and CMV-seronegative. Here the CDR3 DNA reads TGTGCCAGCAGCTTTGCGGGAGGGATACGCGAGCAGTTCTTC. It specifies CASSFAGGIREQFF.